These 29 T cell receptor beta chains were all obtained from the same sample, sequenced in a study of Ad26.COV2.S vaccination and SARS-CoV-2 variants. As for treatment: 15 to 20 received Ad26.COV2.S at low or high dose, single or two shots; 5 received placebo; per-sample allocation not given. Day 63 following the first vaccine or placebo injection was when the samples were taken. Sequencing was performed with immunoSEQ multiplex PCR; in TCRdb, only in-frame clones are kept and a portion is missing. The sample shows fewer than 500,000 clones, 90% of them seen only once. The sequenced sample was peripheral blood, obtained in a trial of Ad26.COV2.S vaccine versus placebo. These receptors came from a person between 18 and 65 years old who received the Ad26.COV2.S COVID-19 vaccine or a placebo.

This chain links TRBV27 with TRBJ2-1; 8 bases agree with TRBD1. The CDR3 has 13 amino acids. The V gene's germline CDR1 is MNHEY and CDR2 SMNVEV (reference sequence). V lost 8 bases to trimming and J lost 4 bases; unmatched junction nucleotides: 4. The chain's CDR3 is CASGTGVYNEQFF. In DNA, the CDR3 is TGTGCCAGCGGGACAGGCGTTTACAATGAGCAGTTCTTC.

CDR3 residues: CASSLGQGQTADTQYF. Written as DNA, the CDR3 is TGTGCCAGCAGCTTAGGGCAGGGGCAGACCGCAGATACGCAGTATTTT. The gene calls are TRBV11-2 and TRBJ2-3; D perhaps matches TRBD1 (6 bases). Trimming left V 1 base short and J 4 bases short, with 15 bases between. Germline CDR1 and CDR2: SGHAT and FQNNGV. CDR3 size: 16 residues.

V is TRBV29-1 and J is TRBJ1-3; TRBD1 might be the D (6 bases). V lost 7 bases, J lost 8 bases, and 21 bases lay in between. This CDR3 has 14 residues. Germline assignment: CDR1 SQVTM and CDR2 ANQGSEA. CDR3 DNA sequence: TGCAGCGCCCGGGACAAACTAATGGAAGACACCATATATTTT. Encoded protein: CSARDKLMEDTIYF.

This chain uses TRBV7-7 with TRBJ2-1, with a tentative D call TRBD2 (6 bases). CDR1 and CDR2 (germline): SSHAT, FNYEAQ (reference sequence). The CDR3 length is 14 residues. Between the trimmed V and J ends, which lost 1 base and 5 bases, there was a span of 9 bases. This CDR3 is CASSLEASDNEQFF. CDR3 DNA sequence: TGTGCCAGCAGCTTAGAGGCTAGCGACAATGAGCAGTTCTTC.

Written as DNA, the CDR3 is TGCAGCGTTTCGACGGGAGCTAACTATGGCTACACCTTC. This gives the protein CSVSTGANYGYTF. The rearrangement uses TRBV29-1 and TRBJ1-2; D remains ambiguous. CDR1 is SQVTM, CDR2 ANQGSEA, per germline. Trimming shortened V by 5 bases and J by 0 bases, and 10 bases separated the two germline ends. The CDR3 loop spans 13 amino acids.

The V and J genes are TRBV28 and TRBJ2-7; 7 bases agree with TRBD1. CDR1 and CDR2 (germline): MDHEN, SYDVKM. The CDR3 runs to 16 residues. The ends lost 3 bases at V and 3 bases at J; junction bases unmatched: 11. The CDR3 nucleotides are TGTGCCAGCAGTTTCCTCCTCTTACAGGGGAACTACGAGCAGTACTTC. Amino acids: CASSFLLLQGNYEQYF.

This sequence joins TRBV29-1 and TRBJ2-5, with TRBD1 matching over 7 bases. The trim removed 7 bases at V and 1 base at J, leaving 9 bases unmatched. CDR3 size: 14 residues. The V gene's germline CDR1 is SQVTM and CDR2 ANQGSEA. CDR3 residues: CSGRDSAIQETQYF. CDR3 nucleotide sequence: TGCAGCGGCCGGGACAGCGCTATCCAAGAGACCCAGTACTTC.

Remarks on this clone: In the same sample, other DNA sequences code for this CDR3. This CDR3 is CASSLNYWEGAGETQYF. CDR3 sequence (DNA): TGTGCCAGCAGCTTGAACTACTGGGAGGGGGCGGGGGAGACCCAGTACTTC. The chain combines TRBV5-6 with TRBJ2-5, with D perhaps assigned TRBD1 or TRBD2 (7 bases each). The CDR3 is 17 amino acids. The ends were cut back, 1 base at V and 5 bases at J, with 21 bases in the middle. CDR1 SGHDT and CDR2 YYEEEE come from the germline V gene.

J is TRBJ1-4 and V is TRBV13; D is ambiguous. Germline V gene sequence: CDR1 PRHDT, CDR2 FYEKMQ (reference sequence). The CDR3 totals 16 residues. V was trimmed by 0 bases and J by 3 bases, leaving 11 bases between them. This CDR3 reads CASSLGLGRSNEKLFF. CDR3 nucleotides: TGTGCCAGCAGCTTAGGCCTTGGGAGGTCTAATGAAAAACTGTTTTTT.

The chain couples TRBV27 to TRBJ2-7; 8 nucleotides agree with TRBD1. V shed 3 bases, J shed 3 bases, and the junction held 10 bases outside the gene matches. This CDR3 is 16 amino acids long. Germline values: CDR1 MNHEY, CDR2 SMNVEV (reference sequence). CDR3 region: CASSFFGQGPIYEQYF. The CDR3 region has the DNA TGTGCCAGCAGTTTTTTTGGACAGGGCCCGATCTACGAGCAGTACTTC.

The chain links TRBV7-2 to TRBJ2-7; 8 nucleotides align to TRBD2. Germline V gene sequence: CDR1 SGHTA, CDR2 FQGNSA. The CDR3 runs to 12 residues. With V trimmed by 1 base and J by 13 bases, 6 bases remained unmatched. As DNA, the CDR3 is TGTGCCAGCAGCTTAGAATGGACTAGCATATACTTC. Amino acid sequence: CASSLEWTSIYF.

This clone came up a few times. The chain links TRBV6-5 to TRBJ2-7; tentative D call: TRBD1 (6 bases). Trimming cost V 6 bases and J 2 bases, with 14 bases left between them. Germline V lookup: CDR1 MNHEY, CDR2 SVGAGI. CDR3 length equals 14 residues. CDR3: CASRDSWGPYEQYF. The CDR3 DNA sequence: TGTGCCAGCAGGGACTCCTGGGGGCCCTACGAGCAGTACTTC.

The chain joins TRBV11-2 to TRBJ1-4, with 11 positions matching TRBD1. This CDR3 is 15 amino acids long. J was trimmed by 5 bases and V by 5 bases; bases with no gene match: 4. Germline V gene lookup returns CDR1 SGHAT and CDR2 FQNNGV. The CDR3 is CASSRTGGWNEKLFF. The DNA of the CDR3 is TGTGCCAGCAGCCGGACAGGGGGCTGGAATGAAAAACTGTTTTTT. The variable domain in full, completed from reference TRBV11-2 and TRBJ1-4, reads EAGVAQSPRYKIIEKRQSVAFWCNPISGHATLYWYQQILGQGPKLLIQFQNNGVVDDSQLPKDRFSAERLKGVDSTLKIQPAKLEDSAVYLCASSRTGGWNEKLFFGSGTQLSVL.

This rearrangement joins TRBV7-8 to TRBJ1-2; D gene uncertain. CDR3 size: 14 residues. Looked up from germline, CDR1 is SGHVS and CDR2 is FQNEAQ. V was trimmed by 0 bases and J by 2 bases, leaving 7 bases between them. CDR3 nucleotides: TGTGCCAGCAGCTTAGCGCGGCTGAACTATGGCTACACCTTC. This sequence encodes CASSLARLNYGYTF.

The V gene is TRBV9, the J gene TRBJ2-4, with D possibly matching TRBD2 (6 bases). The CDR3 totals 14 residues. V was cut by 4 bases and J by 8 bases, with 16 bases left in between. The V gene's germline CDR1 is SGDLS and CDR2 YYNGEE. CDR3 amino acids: CASSPRREGDIQYF. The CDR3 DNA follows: TGTGCCAGCAGCCCCCGGAGGGAAGGGGACATTCAGTACTTC.

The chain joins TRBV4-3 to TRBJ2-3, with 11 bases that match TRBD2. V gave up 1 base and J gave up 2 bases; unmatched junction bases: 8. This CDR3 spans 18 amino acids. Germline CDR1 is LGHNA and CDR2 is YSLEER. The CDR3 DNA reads TGCGCCAGCAGCCAAGCCCTCCTAGCGGGAGGACCCACAGATACGCAGTATTTT. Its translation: CASSQALLAGGPTDTQYF.

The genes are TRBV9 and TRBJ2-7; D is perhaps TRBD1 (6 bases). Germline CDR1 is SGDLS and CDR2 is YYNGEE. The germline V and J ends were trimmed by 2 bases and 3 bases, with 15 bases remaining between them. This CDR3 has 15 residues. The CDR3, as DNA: TGTGCCAGCAGCGTTCAGGGGACCGTAGGCTACGAGCAGTACTTC. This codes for CASSVQGTVGYEQYF.

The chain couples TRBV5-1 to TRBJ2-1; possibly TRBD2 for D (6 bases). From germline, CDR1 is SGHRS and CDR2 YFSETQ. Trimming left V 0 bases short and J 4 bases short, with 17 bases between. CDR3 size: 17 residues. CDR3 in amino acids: CASSLVAGPRIYNEQFF. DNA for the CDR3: TGCGCCAGCAGCTTGGTCGCGGGACCGAGGATATACAATGAGCAGTTCTTC.

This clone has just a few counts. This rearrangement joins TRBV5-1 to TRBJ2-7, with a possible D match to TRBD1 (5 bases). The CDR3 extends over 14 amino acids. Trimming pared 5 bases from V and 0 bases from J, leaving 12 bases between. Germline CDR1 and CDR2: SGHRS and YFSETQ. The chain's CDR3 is CASRPDRASYEQYF. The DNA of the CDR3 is TGCGCCAGCAGACCTGACAGAGCCTCCTACGAGCAGTACTTC.

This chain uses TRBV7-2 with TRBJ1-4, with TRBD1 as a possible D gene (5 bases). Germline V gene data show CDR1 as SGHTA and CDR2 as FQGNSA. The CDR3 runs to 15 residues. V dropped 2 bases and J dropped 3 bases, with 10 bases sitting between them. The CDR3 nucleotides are TGTGCCAGCAGCTTAAGGGGTTCGGCTAATGAAAAACTGTTTTTT. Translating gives CASSLRGSANEKLFF.

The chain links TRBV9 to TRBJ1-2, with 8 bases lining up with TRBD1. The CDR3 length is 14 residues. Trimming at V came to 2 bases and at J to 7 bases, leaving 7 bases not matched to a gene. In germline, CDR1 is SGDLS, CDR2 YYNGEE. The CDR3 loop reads CASSVGTGLSGYTF. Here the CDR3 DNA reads TGTGCCAGCAGCGTCGGGACAGGCCTCTCTGGCTACACCTTC.

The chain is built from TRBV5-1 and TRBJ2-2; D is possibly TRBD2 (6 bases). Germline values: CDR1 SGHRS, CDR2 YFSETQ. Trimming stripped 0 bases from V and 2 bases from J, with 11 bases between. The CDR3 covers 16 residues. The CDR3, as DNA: TGCGCCAGCAGCTTGGTTAGCGGAGCTAACACCGGGGAGCTGTTTTTT. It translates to CASSLVSGANTGELFF.

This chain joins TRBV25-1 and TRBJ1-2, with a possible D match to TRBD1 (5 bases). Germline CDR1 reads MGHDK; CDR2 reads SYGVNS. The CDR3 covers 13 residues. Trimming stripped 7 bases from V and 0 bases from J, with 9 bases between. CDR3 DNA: TGTGCCAGCACCGGACACCCTAACTATGGCTACACCTTC. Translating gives CASTGHPNYGYTF.

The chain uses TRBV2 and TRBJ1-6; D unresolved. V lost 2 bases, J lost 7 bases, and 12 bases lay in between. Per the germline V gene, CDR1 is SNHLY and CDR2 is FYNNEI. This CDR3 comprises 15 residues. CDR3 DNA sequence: TGTGCCAGCAGTGAACGGCGTCAGGAGAATTCACCCCTCCACTTT. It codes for CASSERRQENSPLHF.

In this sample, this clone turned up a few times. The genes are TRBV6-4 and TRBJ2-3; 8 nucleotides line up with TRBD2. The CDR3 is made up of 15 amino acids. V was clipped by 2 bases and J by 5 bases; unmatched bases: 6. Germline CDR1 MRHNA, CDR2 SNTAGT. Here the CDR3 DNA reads TGTGCCAGCAGTGACGAAGCGGGAGATGTAGATACGCAGTATTTT. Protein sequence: CASSDEAGDVDTQYF.

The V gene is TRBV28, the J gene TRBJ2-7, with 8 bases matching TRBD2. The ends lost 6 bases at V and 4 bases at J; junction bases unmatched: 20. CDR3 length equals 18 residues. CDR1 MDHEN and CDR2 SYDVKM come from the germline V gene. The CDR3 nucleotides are TGTGCCAGCAGCACACCGGGACTAGAAACGAGCCGATATTACGAGCAGTACTTC. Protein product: CASSTPGLETSRYYEQYF. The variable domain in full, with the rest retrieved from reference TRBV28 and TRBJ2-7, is DVKVTQSSRYLVKRTGEKVFLECVQDMDHENMFWYRQDPGLGLRLIYFSYDVKMKEKGDIPEGYSVSREKKERFSLILESASTNQTSMYLCASSTPGLETSRYYEQYFGPGTRLTVT.

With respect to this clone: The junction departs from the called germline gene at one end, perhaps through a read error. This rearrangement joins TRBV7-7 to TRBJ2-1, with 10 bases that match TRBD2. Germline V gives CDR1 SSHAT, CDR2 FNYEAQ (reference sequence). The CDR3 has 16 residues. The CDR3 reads CASSLFPSGSWNEQFF. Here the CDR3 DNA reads TGTGCTAGCAGCTTATTTCCTAGCGGGAGTTGGAATGAGCAGTTCTTC.

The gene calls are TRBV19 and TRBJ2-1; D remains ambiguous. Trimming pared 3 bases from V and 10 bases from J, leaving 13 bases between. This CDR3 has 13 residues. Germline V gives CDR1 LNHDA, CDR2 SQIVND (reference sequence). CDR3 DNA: TGTGCCAGTAGTATCGACCCCGTGCACGAGCAGTTCTTC. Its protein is CASSIDPVHEQFF.

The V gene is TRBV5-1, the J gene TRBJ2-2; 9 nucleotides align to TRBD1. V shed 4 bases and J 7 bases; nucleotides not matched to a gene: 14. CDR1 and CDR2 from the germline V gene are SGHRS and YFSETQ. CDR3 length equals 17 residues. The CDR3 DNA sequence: TGCGCCAGCAGCACAGGGGACAGGGCGGATCATGGCGGGGAGCTGTTTTTT. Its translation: CASSTGDRADHGGELFF.